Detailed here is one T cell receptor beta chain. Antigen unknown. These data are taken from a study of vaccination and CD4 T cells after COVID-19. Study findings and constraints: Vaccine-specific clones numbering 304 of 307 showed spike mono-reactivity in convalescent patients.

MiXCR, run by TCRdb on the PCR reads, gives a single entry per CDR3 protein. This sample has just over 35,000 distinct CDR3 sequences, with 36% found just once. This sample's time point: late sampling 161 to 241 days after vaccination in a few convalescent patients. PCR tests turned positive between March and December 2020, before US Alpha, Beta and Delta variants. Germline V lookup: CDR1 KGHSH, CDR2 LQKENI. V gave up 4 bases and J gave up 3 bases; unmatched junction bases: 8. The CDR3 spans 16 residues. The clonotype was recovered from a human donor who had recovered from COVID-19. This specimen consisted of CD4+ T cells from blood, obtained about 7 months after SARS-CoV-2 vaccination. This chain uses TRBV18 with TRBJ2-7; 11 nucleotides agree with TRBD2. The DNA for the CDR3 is TGTGCCAGCTCACGAGAGGGACTAGCGGCAAACTACGAGCAGTACTTC. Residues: CASSREGLAANYEQYF.